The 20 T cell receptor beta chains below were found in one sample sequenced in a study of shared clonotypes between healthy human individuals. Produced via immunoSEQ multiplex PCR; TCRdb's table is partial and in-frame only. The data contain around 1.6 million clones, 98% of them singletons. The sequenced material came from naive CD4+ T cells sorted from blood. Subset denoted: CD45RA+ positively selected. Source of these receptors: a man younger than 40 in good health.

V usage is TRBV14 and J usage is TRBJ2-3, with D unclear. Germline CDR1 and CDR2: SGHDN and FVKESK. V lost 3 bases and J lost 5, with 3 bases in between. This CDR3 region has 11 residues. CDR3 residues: CASSQLDTQYF. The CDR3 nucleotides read TGTGCCAGCAGCCAGCTAGATACGCAGTATTTT.

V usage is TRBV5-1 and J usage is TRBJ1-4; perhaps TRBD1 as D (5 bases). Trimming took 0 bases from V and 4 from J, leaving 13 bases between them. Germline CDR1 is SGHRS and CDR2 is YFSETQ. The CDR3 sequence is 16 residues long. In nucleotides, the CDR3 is TGCGCCAGCAGCTTGGCCACAGGCCACCTTAATGAAAAACTGTTTTTT. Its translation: CASSLATGHLNEKLFF.

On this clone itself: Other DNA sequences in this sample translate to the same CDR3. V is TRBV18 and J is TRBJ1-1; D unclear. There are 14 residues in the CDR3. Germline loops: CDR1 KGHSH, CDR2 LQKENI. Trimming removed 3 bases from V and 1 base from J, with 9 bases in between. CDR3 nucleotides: TGTGCCAGCTCACCGAGTCGGGGGAACACTGAAGCTTTCTTT. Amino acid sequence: CASSPSRGNTEAFF.

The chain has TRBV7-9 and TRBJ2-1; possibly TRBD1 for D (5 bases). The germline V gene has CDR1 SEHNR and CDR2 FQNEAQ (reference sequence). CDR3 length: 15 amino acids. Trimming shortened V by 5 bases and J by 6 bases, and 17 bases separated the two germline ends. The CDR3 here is CASSPPGWKGNEQFF. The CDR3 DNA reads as TGTGCCAGCAGCCCCCCAGGGTGGAAGGGCAATGAGCAGTTCTTC.

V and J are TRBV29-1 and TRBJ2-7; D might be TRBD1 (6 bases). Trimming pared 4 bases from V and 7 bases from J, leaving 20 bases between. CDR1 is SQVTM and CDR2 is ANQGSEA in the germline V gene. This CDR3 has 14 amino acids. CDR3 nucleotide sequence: TGCAGCGTTGTTTACGACAGGTCAAGGGTTGAGCAGTACTTC. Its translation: CSVVYDRSRVEQYF.

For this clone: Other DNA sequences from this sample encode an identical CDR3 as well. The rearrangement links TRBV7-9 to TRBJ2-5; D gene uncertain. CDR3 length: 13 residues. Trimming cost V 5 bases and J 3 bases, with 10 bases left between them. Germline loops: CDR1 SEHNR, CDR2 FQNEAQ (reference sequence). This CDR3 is CASSPGWEETQYF. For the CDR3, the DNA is TGTGCCAGCAGCCCCGGTTGGGAAGAGACCCAGTACTTC.

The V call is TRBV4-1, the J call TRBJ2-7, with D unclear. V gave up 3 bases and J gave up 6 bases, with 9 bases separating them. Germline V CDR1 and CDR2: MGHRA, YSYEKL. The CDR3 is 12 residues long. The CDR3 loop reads CASSHVNGEQYF. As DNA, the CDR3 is TGCGCCAGCAGCCATGTTAACGGCGAGCAGTACTTC.

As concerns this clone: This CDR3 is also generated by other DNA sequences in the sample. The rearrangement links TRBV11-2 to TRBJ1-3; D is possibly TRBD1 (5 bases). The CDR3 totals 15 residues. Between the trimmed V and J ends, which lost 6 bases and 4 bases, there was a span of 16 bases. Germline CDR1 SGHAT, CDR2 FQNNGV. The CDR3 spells CASRSTPGRGNTIYF. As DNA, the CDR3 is TGTGCCAGCAGATCTACACCGGGACGAGGAAACACCATATATTTT.

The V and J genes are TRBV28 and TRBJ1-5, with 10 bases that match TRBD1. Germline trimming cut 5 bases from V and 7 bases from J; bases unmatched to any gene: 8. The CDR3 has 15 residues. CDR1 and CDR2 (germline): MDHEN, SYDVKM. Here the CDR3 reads CASSRPGQGRQPQHF. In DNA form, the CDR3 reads TGTGCCAGCAGTCGGCCGGGACAGGGGAGACAGCCCCAGCATTTT.

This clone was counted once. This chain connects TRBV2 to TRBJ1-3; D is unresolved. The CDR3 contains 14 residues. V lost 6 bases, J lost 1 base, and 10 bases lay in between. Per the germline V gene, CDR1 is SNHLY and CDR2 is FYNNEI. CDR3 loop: CASRQLSSGNTIYF. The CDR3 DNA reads TGTGCCAGCAGACAGCTCTCTTCTGGAAACACCATATATTTT. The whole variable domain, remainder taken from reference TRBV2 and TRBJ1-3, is EPEVTQTPSHQVTQMGQEVILRCVPISNHLYFYWYRQILGQKVEFLVSFYNNEISEKSEIFDDQFSVERPDGSNFTLKIRSTKLEDSAMYFCASRQLSSGNTIYFGEGSWLTVV.

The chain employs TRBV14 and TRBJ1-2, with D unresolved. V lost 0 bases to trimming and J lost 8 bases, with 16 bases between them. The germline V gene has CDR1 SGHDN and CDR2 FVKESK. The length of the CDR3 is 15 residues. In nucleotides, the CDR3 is TGTGCCAGCAGCCAAGATTCCGGACGAGCGAGAGGCTACACCTTC. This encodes CASSQDSGRARGYTF.

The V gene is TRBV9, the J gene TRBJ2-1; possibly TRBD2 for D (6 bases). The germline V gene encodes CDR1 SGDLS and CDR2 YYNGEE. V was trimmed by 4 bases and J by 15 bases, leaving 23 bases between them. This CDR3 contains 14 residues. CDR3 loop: CASSSTSTDLSRFF. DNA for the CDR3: TGTGCCAGCAGCTCGACTAGTACTGACCTTTCTCGGTTCTTC.

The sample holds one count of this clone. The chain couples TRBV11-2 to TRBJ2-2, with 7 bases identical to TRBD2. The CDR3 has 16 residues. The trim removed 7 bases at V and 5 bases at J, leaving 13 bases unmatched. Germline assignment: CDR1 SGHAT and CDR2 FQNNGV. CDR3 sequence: CASTYVETSVTGELFF. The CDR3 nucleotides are TGTGCCAGCACCTACGTCGAAACTAGCGTAACCGGGGAGCTGTTTTTT.

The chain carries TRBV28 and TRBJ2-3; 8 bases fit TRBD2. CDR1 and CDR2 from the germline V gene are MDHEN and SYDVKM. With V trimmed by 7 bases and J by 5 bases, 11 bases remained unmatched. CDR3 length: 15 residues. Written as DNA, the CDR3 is TGTGCCAGCATCTCGACGGGGGGGCGCAGAGATACGCAGTATTTT. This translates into CASISTGGRRDTQYF.

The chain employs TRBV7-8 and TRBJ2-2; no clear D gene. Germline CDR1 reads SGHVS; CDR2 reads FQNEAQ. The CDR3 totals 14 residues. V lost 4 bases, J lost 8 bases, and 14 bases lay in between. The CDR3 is CASSSGRIRGELFF. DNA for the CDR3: TGTGCCAGCAGCTCCGGACGTATTAGGGGGGAGCTGTTTTTT.

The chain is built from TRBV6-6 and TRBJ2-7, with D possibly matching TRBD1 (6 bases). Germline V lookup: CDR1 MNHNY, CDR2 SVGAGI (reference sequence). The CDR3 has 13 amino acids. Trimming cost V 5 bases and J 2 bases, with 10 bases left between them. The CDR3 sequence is CASSPGHPYEQYF. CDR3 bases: TGTGCCAGCAGTCCGGGACACCCCTACGAGCAGTACTTC.

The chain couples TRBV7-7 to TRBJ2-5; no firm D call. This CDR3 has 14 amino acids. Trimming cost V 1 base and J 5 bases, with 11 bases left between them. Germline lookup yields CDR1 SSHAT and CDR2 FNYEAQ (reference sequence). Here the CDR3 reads CASSLEGLRETQYF. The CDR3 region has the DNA TGTGCCAGCAGCTTAGAAGGTCTCCGGGAGACCCAGTACTTC.

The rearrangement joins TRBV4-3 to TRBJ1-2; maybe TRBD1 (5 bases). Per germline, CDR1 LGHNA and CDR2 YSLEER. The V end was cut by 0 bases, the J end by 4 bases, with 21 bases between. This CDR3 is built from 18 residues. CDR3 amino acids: CASSQEVGGGLLSYGYTF. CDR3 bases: TGCGCCAGCAGCCAAGAGGTCGGTGGGGGACTGCTCTCCTATGGCTACACCTTC.

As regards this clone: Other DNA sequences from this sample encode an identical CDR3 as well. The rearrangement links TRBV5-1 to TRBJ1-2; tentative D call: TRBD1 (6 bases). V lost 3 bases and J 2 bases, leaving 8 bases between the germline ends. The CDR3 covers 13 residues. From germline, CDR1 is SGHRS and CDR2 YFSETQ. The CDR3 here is CASSSQGNYGYTF. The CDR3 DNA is TGCGCCAGCAGCTCACAGGGAAACTATGGCTACACCTTC.

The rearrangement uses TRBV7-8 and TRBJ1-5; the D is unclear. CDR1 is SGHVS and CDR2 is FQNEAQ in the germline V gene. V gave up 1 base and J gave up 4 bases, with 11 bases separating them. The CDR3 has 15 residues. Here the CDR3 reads CASSLGGNTNQPQHF. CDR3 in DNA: TGTGCCAGCAGCTTAGGCGGAAACACAAATCAGCCCCAGCATTTT.